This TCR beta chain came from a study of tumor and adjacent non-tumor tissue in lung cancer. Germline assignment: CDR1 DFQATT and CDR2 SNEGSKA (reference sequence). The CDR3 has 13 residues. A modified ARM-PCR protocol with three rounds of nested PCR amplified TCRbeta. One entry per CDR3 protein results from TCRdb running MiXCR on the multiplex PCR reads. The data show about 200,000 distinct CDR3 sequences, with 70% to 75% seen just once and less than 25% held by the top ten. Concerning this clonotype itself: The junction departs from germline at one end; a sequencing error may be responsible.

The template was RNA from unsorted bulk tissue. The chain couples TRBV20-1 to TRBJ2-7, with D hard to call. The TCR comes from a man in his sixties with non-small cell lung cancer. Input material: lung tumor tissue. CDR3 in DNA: TGCAGTGATAGGACGGTAAACTCCTTCGAGCAGTACTTC. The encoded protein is CSDRTVNSFEQYF.